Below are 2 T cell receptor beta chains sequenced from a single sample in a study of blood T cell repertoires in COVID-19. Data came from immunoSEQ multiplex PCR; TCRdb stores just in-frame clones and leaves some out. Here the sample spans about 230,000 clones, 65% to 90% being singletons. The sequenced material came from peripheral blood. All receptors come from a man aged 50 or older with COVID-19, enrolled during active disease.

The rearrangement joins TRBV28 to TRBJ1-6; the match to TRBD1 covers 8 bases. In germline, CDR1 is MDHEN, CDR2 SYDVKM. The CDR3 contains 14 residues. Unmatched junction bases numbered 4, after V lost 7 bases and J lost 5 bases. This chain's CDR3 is CASTPGQDNSPLHF. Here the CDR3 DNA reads TGTGCCAGCACCCCGGGACAGGATAATTCACCCCTCCACTTT.

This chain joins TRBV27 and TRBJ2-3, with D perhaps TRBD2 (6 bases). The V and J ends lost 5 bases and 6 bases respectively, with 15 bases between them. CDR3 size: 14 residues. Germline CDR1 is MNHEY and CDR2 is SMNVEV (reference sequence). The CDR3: CASSNRDSSDTQYF. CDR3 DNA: TGTGCCAGCAGTAACCGGGACTCGTCCGATACGCAGTATTTT.